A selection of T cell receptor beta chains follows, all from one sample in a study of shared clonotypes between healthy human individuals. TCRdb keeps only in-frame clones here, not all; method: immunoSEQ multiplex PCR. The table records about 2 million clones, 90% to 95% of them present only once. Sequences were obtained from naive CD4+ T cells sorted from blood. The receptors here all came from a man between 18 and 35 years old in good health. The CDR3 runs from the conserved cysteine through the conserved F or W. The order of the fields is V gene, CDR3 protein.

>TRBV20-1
CSAQLGNEQFF
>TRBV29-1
CSVARAGGTGANVLTF
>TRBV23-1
CASGPAGQAFYNEQFF
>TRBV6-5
CASSTGTGEQYF
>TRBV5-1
CASSPGLATYNEQFF
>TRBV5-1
CASSPEMPRNYGYTF
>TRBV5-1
CASSSILGPQETQYF
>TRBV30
CAWSKGVAYEQYF
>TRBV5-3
CARRYTGTGDTGELFF
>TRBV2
CASRSRDALLGEQYF
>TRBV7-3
CASSLRPSGGLIGETQYF
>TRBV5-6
CASTYLGTPWTEAFF
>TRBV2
CASSERKYEQYF
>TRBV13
CASSLTGLEEKLFF